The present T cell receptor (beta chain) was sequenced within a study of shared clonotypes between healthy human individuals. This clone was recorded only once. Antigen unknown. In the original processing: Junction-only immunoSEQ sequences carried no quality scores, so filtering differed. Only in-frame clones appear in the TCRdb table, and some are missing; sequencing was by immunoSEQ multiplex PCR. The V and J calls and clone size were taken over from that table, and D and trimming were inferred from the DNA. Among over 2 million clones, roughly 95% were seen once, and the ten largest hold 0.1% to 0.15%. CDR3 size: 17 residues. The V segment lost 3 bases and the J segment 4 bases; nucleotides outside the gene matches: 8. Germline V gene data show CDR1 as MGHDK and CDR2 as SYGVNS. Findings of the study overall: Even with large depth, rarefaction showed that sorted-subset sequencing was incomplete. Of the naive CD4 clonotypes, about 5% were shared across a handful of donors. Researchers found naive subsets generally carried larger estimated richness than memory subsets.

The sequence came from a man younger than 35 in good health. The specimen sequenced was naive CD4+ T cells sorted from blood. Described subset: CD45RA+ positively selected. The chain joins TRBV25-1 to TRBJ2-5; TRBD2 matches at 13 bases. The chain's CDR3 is CASSDPPGLAGRETQYF. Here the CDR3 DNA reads TGTGCCAGCAGTGACCCCCCGGGACTAGCGGGAAGAGAGACCCAGTACTTC. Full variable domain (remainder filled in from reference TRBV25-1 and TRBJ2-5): EADIYQTPRYLVIGTGKKITLECSQTMGHDKMYWYQQDPGMELHLIHYSYGVNSTEKGDLSSESTVSRIRTEHFPLTLESARPSHTSQYLCASSDPPGLAGRETQYFGPGTRLLVL.